This TCR beta chain stems from a study of graft-versus-host responses after intestinal transplantation. General study findings and limits: GvH clones were identified in recipient marrow, with some first appearing in ileum or blood.

V shed 6 bases and J shed 3 bases, with 11 bases lying between them. This CDR3 comprises 13 residues. Per the germline V gene, CDR1 is KGHSH and CDR2 is LQKENI. Here immunoSEQ multiplex PCR was the method, and the copy in TCRdb shows in-frame clones only, minus some. This table holds about 120,000 clones, 90% to 95% found once. On this clone: Its target is not known.

This TCR came from a human donor who received an intestinal transplant. This rearrangement joins TRBV18 to TRBJ2-5; weak D call: TRBD2 (6 bases). The starting material was unstimulated CD4+ T cells sorted from spleen or lymph node cells, obtained before intestinal transplant. The CDR3 sequence: CASSHGGKETQYF. As DNA, the CDR3 is TGTGCCAGCTCCCACGGAGGGAAAGAGACCCAGTACTTC.